Below, 8 T cell receptor beta chains from the same sample are listed, as sequenced in a study of blood T cell repertoires in COVID-19. Assay: immunoSEQ multiplex PCR; the TCRdb copy retains only in-frame clones and omits some. The sample holds around 130,000 clones, approximately 87% seen once. Sequencing was carried out using peripheral blood. These receptor sequences come from a man in his 60s with acute or convalescent COVID-19.

CDR3 loop: CASSLAEVTDTQYF. CDR3 coding DNA: TGCGCCAGCAGCTTGGCGGAGGTGACAGATACGCAGTATTTT. The J gene is TRBJ2-3, the V gene TRBV5-1, with D perhaps matching TRBD2 (5 bases). The ends were cut back, 0 bases at V and 3 bases at J, with 8 bases in the middle. The CDR3 sequence is 14 residues long. Germline V gene sequence: CDR1 SGHRS, CDR2 YFSETQ.

The chain carries TRBV6-5 and TRBJ2-3; weak D call: TRBD2 (5 bases). CDR1 is MNHEY and CDR2 is SVGAGI in the germline V gene. The CDR3 has 15 residues. Trimming took off 7 bases at V and 0 bases at J, with 14 bases between the two ends. The CDR3 DNA reads as TGTGCCAGCAAGGGTCGGGGTCCCAGCACAGATACGCAGTATTTT. It translates to CASKGRGPSTDTQYF.

This rearrangement joins TRBV6-2 or TRBV6-3 to TRBJ1-5, with a weak D call TRBD1 (5 bases). The germline V gene has CDR1 MNHEY and CDR2 SVGEGT. The CDR3 is made up of 14 amino acids. Trimming removed 5 bases from V and 3 bases from J, with 11 bases in between. DNA of the CDR3: TGTGCCAGCAGTGCGGGGACGGTCAATCAGCCCCAGCATTTT. Protein product: CASSAGTVNQPQHF.

The rearrangement uses TRBV28 and TRBJ1-6; 7 bases align to TRBD1. V trimming: 5 bases; J trimming: 0 bases; junction bases outside the gene matches: 4. This CDR3 contains 16 residues. CDR1 is MDHEN and CDR2 is SYDVKM in the germline V gene. The CDR3 nucleotides are TGTGCCAGCAGTGGGGACAGACCCTCCTATAATTCACCCCTCCACTTT. Amino acids: CASSGDRPSYNSPLHF.

The V and J genes are TRBV23-1 and TRBJ2-5, with 9 bases identical to TRBD1. TRBV23-1 is assigned to the ORF class and has an uncertain function. V dropped 3 bases and J dropped 4; count of bases not matched to a gene: 12. This CDR3 is 17 amino acids long. Here the CDR3 reads CASSQYDPQGARETQYF. Here the CDR3 DNA reads TGCGCCAGCAGTCAGTACGATCCACAGGGGGCGCGAGAGACCCAGTACTTC.

The rearrangement links TRBV6-5 to TRBJ1-4; 7 nucleotides line up with TRBD1. Germline assignment: CDR1 MNHEY and CDR2 SVGAGI. The CDR3 is 13 residues long. V gave up 5 bases and J gave up 7 bases; unmatched junction bases: 4. The CDR3 loop is CASSPRGTEKLFF. The CDR3 nucleotides read TGTGCCAGCAGTCCCAGGGGGACTGAAAAACTGTTTTTT.

The chain has TRBV6-2 or TRBV6-3 and TRBJ1-4; possible D gene TRBD1, 6 bases. This CDR3 has 14 amino acids. The V end lost 6 bases, the J end lost 7 bases, and 15 bases lay between the germline ends. The germline CDR1 and CDR2 sequences are MNHEY and SVGEGT. Here the CDR3 DNA reads TGTGCCAGCAGCCAGGAGGGGGGGCGTGAAAAACTGTTTTTT. This translates into CASSQEGGREKLFF.

The gene calls are TRBV2 and TRBJ2-1, with a tentative D call TRBD2 (5 bases). The CDR3 has 15 amino acids. V lost 2 bases, J lost 0 bases, and 8 bases lay in between. CDR1 and CDR2 (germline): SNHLY, FYNNEI. The chain's CDR3 is CASSERAGSYNEQFF. CDR3 nucleotides: TGTGCCAGCAGTGAAAGGGCGGGCTCCTACAATGAGCAGTTCTTC.